The clone carrying this TCR beta chain appeared a single time. All enrollees were roughly 18 to 95 years old and from around 25 US areas. The junction had 4 bases not matched to a gene; V was cut back by 6 bases and J by 6 bases. The CDR3 consists of 14 residues. CDR1 is SEHNR, CDR2 FQNEAQ, per germline (reference sequence). The sample belongs to a study of blood T cell repertoires in COVID-19. Study as a whole: Cohort 3 recovered donors had two negative PCRs, clearance, or symptom resolution. COVID-19 samples, acute and convalescent, were from the United States, Italy and Spain. T cells, B-cell-depleted T cells, or PBMCs provided the cDNA or gDNA that served as material.

Clones were read by immunoSEQ multiplex PCR, and TCRdb kept only the in-frame ones, dropping some. The sample lists 300,000 to 450,000 clones; 80% to 90% were seen once. This receptor was identified in a man between 40 and 49 years old in a cohort exposed to, infected with or recovered from COVID-19 (not recorded which). This chain uses TRBV7-9 with TRBJ1-4; TRBD1 agrees at 10 bases. The sequenced sample consisted of PBMCs or T cells enriched from blood (not recorded which). CDR3 bases: TGTGCCAGCAGGCCCGGGACAGGGGATGAAAAACTGTTTTTT. Its protein is CASRPGTGDEKLFF.